These 15 T cell receptor beta chains came from one sample sequenced in a study of cytotoxic CD8 clonotypes in ibrutinib-treated CLL. Assay: immunoSEQ multiplex PCR; the TCRdb copy retains only in-frame clones and omits some. The sample has around 97,000 clones; 70% to 85% are singletons. This specimen was PBMCs, taken after 12 months of ibrutinib treatment. The source is a human donor with chronic lymphocytic leukemia.

The rearrangement uses TRBV7-2 and TRBJ2-1; 13 nucleotides agree with TRBD2. Germline CDR1 and CDR2: SGHTA and FQGNSA. CDR3 length: 17 residues. V lost 4 bases and J lost 4; bases outside the gene matches: 7. In DNA form, the CDR3 reads TGTGCCAGCAGCTCCGGACTAGCGGGGGCCTTGTACAATGAGCAGTTCTTC. It specifies CASSSGLAGALYNEQFF.

This chain joins TRBV7-9 and TRBJ2-4, with D perhaps matching TRBD2 (6 bases). The germline gives CDR1 SEHNR, CDR2 FQNEAQ (reference sequence). V shed 5 bases and J shed 8 bases, with 13 bases lying between them. The CDR3 spans 13 residues. CDR3 DNA sequence: TGTGCCAGCAGCGCGTCGGGGGAGTACATTCAGTACTTC. Its translation: CASSASGEYIQYF.

The V and J genes are TRBV30 and TRBJ1-2; D remains ambiguous. Trimming took off 3 bases at V and 7 bases at J, with 27 bases between the two ends. Germline V gene data show CDR1 as GTSNPN and CDR2 as SVGIG (reference sequence). This CDR3 comprises 17 residues. The CDR3 DNA reads as TGTGCCTGGAGGGGCACCCAAGGGCAACCGGTATTACTTGGCTACACCTTC. Its translation: CAWRGTQGQPVLLGYTF.

This chain links TRBV5-1 with TRBJ2-3; TRBD1 matches 9 bases. The CDR3 extends over 15 amino acids. The germline gives CDR1 SGHRS, CDR2 YFSETQ. Losses at the gene ends were 3 bases for V and 4 bases for J; bases not matched to a gene: 6. CDR3 in DNA: TGCGCCAGCAGCTCCAACAGGGGGCTGGCAGATACGCAGTATTTT. This codes for CASSSNRGLADTQYF. The entire variable domain, with the rest obtained from reference TRBV5-1 and TRBJ2-3, is as follows: KAGVTQTPRYLIKTRGQQVTLSCSPISGHRSVSWYQQTPGQGLQFLFEYFSETQRNKGNFPGRFSGRQFSNSRSEMNVSTLELGDSALYLCASSSNRGLADTQYFGPGTRLTVL.

The gene calls are TRBV15 and TRBJ2-5, with D possibly being TRBD2 (5 bases). From germline, CDR1 is LNHNV and CDR2 YYDKDF (reference sequence). V shed 1 base and J shed 2 bases, with 5 bases lying between them. There are 13 residues in the CDR3. The CDR3 reads CATSRGGQETQYF. For the CDR3, the DNA is TGTGCCACCAGCAGAGGCGGGCAAGAGACCCAGTACTTC.

This chain joins TRBV28 and TRBJ2-2, with 10 bases identical to TRBD1. After removal of 3 bases from V and 4 bases from J, the junction contained 2 bases not matched to a gene. CDR1 MDHEN and CDR2 SYDVKM come from the germline V gene. CDR3 length: 15 residues. The CDR3 nucleotides read TGTGCCAGCAGTTTGACAGGGGGCGGCACCGGGGAGCTGTTTTTT. This sequence encodes CASSLTGGGTGELFF.

This chain links TRBV30 with TRBJ1-4; D gene ambiguous. The V gene lost 3 bases and the J gene lost 0 bases, with 11 bases spanning the gap. The length of the CDR3 is 15 residues. Germline assignment: CDR1 GTSNPN and CDR2 SVGIG (reference sequence). The CDR3 region is CAWRPLQSTNEKLFF. The CDR3 nucleotides read TGTGCCTGGAGGCCCCTCCAATCAACTAATGAAAAACTGTTTTTT.

Notes on this clone: The sample carries other DNA sequences with the same CDR3. In DNA form, the CDR3 reads TGTGCCAGCAGCCCGACTGGGCCAGATACGCAGTATTTT. It is translated as CASSPTGPDTQYF. The V call is TRBV7-3, the J call TRBJ2-3; D uncertain. The CDR3 extends over 13 amino acids. Trimming pared 5 bases from V and 4 bases from J, leaving 10 bases between. Looked up from germline, CDR1 is SGHTA and CDR2 is FQGTGA.

A single count supports this clone. The chain couples TRBV28 to TRBJ2-7, with TRBD1 as a possible D gene (6 bases). V lost 5 bases, J lost 4 bases, and 18 bases lay in between. The CDR3 loop spans 15 amino acids. CDR1 is MDHEN and CDR2 is SYDVKM in the germline V gene. The CDR3, as DNA: TGTGCCAGCAGTCCCGGCAGTGGGGGCAGATACGAGCAGTACTTC. It is translated as CASSPGSGGRYEQYF.

J is TRBJ2-7 and V is TRBV2; D could derive from TRBD1 or TRBD2 (5 bases each). The CDR3 extends over 12 amino acids. V lost 8 bases, J lost 9 bases, and 17 bases lay in between. CDR1 is SNHLY, CDR2 FYNNEI, per germline. In nucleotides, the CDR3 is TGTGCCAGCGGTGTTGAGGGGTTCCGGCAGTACTTC. Amino acid sequence: CASGVEGFRQYF.

The genes are TRBV9 and TRBJ1-1; maybe TRBD1 (6 bases). CDR1 is SGDLS and CDR2 is YYNGEE in the germline V gene. The CDR3 runs 13 residues. V shed 0 bases and J shed 8 bases, with 11 bases lying between them. The CDR3 sequence: CASSVVGGREAFF. The DNA for the CDR3 is TGTGCCAGCAGCGTAGTAGGGGGTCGGGAAGCTTTCTTT.

V and J are TRBV20-1 and TRBJ2-5; D is ambiguous. The V end lost 2 bases, the J end lost 3 bases, and 4 bases lay between the germline ends. In germline, CDR1 is DFQATT, CDR2 SNEGSKA (reference sequence). This CDR3 comprises 11 residues. CDR3 in amino acids: CSARPEETQYF. DNA of the CDR3: TGCAGTGCTAGACCAGAAGAGACCCAGTACTTC.

The V and J genes are TRBV10-3 and TRBJ1-3, with D perhaps TRBD1 (5 bases). The V end was cut by 2 bases, the J end by 8 bases, with 13 bases between. CDR3 length equals 14 residues. Germline V gene data show CDR1 as ENHRY and CDR2 as SYGVKD. Here the CDR3 reads CAISEPAQGDTIYF. The CDR3 DNA reads as TGTGCCATCAGTGAGCCAGCCCAGGGAGACACCATATATTTT.

This clone showed up many times. The chain recombines TRBV6-6 with TRBJ1-5; possible D gene TRBD1, 5 bases. The ends were cut back, 4 bases at V and 2 bases at J, with 15 bases in the middle. There are 16 residues in the CDR3. CDR1 and CDR2 (germline): MNHNY, SVGAGI (reference sequence). CDR3 loop: CASSSLEGRRNQPQHF. The DNA for the CDR3 is TGTGCCAGCAGTTCCTTGGAGGGGAGGCGCAATCAGCCCCAGCATTTT.

The chain joins TRBV7-2 to TRBJ2-1; 10 bases agree with TRBD1. Germline CDR1 is SGHTA and CDR2 is FQGNSA. This CDR3 region has 18 residues. Trimming removed 3 bases from V and 2 bases from J; junction bases left unmatched: 10. CDR3 DNA sequence: TGTGCCAGCAGCTTCGCCCGGCGACAGGGGGCAGCCTACAATGAGCAGTTCTTC. It encodes CASSFARRQGAAYNEQFF.